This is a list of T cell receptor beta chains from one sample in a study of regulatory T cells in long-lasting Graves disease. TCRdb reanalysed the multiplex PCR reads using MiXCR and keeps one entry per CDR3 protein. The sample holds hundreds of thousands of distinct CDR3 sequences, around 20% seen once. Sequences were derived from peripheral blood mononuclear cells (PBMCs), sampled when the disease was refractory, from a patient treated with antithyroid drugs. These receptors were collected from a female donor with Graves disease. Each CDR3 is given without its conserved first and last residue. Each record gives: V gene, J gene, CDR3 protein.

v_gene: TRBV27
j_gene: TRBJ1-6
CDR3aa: ASSPLEGLGISPLH

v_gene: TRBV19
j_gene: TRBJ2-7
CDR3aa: ASGTSLWDEQY

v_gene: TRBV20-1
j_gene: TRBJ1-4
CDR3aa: SAMLGIRDEKLF

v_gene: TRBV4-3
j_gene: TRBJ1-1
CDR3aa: ASSQRAQGTTEAF

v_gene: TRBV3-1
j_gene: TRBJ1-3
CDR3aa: ASSPPSGASGNTIY

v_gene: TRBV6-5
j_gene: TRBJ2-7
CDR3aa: ASSLGLAGEDEQY

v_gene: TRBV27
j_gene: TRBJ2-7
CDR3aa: ASATRGSERESPYEQY

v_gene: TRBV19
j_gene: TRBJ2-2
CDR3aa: ASSITGENAGELF

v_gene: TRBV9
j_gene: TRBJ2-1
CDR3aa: ASSVASGNEQF

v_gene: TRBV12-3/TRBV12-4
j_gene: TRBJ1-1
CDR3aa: ASSLTGSATEAF

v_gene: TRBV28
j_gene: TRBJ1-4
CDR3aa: ASSFLGVGEKLF

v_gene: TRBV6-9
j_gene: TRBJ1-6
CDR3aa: ASSLNRGNSPLH

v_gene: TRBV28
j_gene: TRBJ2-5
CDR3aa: ASSLGGPGETQY

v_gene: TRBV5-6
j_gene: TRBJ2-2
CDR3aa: ASSLLQGKELF

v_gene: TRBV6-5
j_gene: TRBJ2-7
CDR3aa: ASSYARTAYEQY

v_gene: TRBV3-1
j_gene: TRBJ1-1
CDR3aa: ASSQPPHTEAF

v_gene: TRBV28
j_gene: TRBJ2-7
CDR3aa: ASSSGTGFFYEQY

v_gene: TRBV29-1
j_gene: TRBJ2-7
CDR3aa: SVRLSGTGLTYEQY

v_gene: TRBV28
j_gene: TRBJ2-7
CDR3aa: ASSEPTTPPEGGSPYEQY

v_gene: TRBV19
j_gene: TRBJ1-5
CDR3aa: ASSIQVSNQPQH

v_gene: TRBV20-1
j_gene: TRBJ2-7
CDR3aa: SATEPGHGYEQY

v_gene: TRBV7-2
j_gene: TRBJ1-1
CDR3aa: ASTPEGGNTEAF

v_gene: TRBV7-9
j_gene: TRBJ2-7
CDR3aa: ASSSPGQFHEQY

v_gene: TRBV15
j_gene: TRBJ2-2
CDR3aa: GTGAPNTGELF

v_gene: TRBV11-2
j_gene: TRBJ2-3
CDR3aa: ASSLWPKTSTDTQY

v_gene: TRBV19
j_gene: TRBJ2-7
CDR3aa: ASSGEDYEQY

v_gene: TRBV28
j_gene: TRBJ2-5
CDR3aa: ASSLGRDGETQY

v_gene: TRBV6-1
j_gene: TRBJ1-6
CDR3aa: ASSAGLGDSPLH

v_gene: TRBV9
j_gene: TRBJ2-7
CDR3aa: ASSVEFLGSEQY

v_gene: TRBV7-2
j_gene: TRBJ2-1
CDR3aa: ATRTGLAANEQF

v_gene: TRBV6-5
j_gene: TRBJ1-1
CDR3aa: ASSYIGAADTEAF

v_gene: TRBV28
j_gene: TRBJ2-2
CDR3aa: ASRPMGGSGELF

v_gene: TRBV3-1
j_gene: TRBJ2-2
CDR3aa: ASSQVSTGELF

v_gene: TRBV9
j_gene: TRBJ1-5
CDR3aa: ASSPGGQSNQPQH

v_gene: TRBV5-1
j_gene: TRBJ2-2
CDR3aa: ASSRAGALDTGELF

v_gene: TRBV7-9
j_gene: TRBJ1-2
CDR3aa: ASSIGEYYGYT

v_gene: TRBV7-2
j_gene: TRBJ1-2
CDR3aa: ASSLVSQGDGYT

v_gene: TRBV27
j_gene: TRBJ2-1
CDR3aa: ASSIGKNYNEQF

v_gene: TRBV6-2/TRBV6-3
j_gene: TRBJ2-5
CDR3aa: ASTKGRLAGLWTQY

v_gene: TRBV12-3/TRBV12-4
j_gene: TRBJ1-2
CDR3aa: ASSRGTGGYGYT

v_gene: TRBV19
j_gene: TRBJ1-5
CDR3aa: ASSKGEDQPQH

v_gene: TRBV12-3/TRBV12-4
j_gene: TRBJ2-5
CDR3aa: ASSFQGPETQY

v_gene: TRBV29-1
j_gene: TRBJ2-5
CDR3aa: SVERLGVGQY

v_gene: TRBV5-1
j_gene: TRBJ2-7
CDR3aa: ASSSGPPLTYEQY

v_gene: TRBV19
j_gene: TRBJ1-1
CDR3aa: ATWAPGSTEAF

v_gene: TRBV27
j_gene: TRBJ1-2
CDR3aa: ASSFGQGNIYGYT

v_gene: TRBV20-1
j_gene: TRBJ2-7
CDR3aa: SASIDFYEQY

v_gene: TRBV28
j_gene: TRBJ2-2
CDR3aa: ASSLSVGGELF

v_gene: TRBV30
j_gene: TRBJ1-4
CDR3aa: AWRAQGGRAEKLF

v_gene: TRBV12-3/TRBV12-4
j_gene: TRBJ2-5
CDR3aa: ASSLAAQPTLETQY

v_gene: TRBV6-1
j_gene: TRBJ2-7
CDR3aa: ASSERTSGGYEQY

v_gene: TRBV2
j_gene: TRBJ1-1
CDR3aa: AKLQGAVTEAF

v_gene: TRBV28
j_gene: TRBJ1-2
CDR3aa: ASSLRGRGRGYT

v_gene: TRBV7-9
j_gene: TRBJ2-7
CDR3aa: ASSIEREDEQY